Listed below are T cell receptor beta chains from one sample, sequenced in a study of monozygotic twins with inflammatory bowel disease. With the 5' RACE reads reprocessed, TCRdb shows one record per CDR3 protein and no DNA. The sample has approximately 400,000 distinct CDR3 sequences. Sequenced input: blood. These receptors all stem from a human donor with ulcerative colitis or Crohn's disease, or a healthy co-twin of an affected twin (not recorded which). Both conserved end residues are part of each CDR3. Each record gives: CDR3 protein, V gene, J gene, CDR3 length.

cdr3_aa: CASSRDANSPLHF
v_call: TRBV7-9
j_call: TRBJ1-6
cdr3_length: 13

cdr3_aa: CASSLFVGTGVYEQFF
v_call: TRBV5-6
j_call: TRBJ2-1
cdr3_length: 16

cdr3_aa: CASSFFGYEQYF
v_call: TRBV28
j_call: TRBJ2-7
cdr3_length: 12

cdr3_aa: CASSYSREGWDRGNYGYTF
v_call: TRBV6-5
j_call: TRBJ1-2
cdr3_length: 19

cdr3_aa: CASSSGTPTYNEQFF
v_call: TRBV7-2
j_call: TRBJ2-1
cdr3_length: 15

cdr3_aa: CASSPTRGFMETQYF
v_call: TRBV4-3
j_call: TRBJ2-5
cdr3_length: 15

cdr3_aa: CASRNLNLQGPHGYTF
v_call: TRBV6-1
j_call: TRBJ1-2
cdr3_length: 16

cdr3_aa: CASSSALLGSYEQFF
v_call: TRBV7-2
j_call: TRBJ2-1
cdr3_length: 15

cdr3_aa: CASSTDRAQPQHF
v_call: TRBV12-3/TRBV12-4
j_call: TRBJ1-5
cdr3_length: 13

cdr3_aa: CASSQEGQGDNEQFF
v_call: TRBV3-1
j_call: TRBJ2-1
cdr3_length: 15

cdr3_aa: CASSLGWGQGHGYTF
v_call: TRBV7-9
j_call: TRBJ1-2
cdr3_length: 15

cdr3_aa: CSASRDRGLETQYF
v_call: TRBV20-1
j_call: TRBJ2-5
cdr3_length: 14

cdr3_aa: CSAGQGAGKNEQFF
v_call: TRBV20-1
j_call: TRBJ2-1
cdr3_length: 14

cdr3_aa: CASSPSNQPQHF
v_call: TRBV7-9
j_call: TRBJ1-5
cdr3_length: 12

cdr3_aa: CASSPPLAGGSTDTQYF
v_call: TRBV7-9
j_call: TRBJ2-3
cdr3_length: 17

cdr3_aa: CASSPWDSGTGELFF
v_call: TRBV4-1
j_call: TRBJ2-2
cdr3_length: 15

cdr3_aa: CASRQGLNTEAFF
v_call: TRBV10-2
j_call: TRBJ1-1
cdr3_length: 13

cdr3_aa: CASSQETVGGTKNIQYF
v_call: TRBV4-3
j_call: TRBJ2-4
cdr3_length: 17

cdr3_aa: CASSPPLRGEIYNEQFF
v_call: TRBV12-3/TRBV12-4
j_call: TRBJ2-1
cdr3_length: 17

cdr3_aa: CSARGVKTQYF
v_call: TRBV20-1
j_call: TRBJ2-5
cdr3_length: 11

cdr3_aa: CASTSRAGTMNTEAFF
v_call: TRBV12-3/TRBV12-4
j_call: TRBJ1-1
cdr3_length: 16

cdr3_aa: CASSGEGGGSYNEQFF
v_call: TRBV9
j_call: TRBJ2-1
cdr3_length: 16

cdr3_aa: CASSFSTYRGHDEQFF
v_call: TRBV6-5
j_call: TRBJ2-1
cdr3_length: 16

cdr3_aa: CASSLGFSGGAAETQYF
v_call: TRBV12-3/TRBV12-4
j_call: TRBJ2-5
cdr3_length: 17

cdr3_aa: CSARDPRVNTEAFF
v_call: TRBV20-1
j_call: TRBJ1-1
cdr3_length: 14

cdr3_aa: CASSVGDRGDEQFF
v_call: TRBV9
j_call: TRBJ2-1
cdr3_length: 14

cdr3_aa: CASSSGSNEQYF
v_call: TRBV7-9
j_call: TRBJ2-7
cdr3_length: 12

cdr3_aa: CARSPDRRENEQFF
v_call: TRBV5-3
j_call: TRBJ2-1
cdr3_length: 14

cdr3_aa: CASSVRGTGGMGETDTQYF
v_call: TRBV9
j_call: TRBJ2-3
cdr3_length: 19

cdr3_aa: CASSTAQGASSYEQYF
v_call: TRBV5-1
j_call: TRBJ2-7
cdr3_length: 16

cdr3_aa: CASSFGTGPYEQYF
v_call: TRBV27
j_call: TRBJ2-7
cdr3_length: 14

cdr3_aa: CASSQETRLAKNEQFF
v_call: TRBV4-3
j_call: TRBJ2-1
cdr3_length: 16

cdr3_aa: CASSHTNTGELFF
v_call: TRBV4-1
j_call: TRBJ2-2
cdr3_length: 13

cdr3_aa: CASSQEVNRGNEQFF
v_call: TRBV4-2
j_call: TRBJ2-1
cdr3_length: 15

cdr3_aa: CASSYAQGTNYEQYF
v_call: TRBV7-9
j_call: TRBJ2-7
cdr3_length: 15

cdr3_aa: CSGAALRPTMGEQYF
v_call: TRBV20-1
j_call: TRBJ2-7
cdr3_length: 15

cdr3_aa: CASRGRTDYNEQFF
v_call: TRBV4-3
j_call: TRBJ2-1
cdr3_length: 14

cdr3_aa: CASSLQPNRGAFF
v_call: TRBV5-1
j_call: TRBJ1-1
cdr3_length: 13

cdr3_aa: CATPMRVASTEAFF
v_call: TRBV6-4
j_call: TRBJ1-1
cdr3_length: 14

cdr3_aa: CASSLSGGGPYEQYF
v_call: TRBV7-2
j_call: TRBJ2-7
cdr3_length: 15

cdr3_aa: CASHNLLGRRSGNTIYF
v_call: TRBV5-6
j_call: TRBJ1-3
cdr3_length: 17

cdr3_aa: CASSLPPVDTQYF
v_call: TRBV5-6
j_call: TRBJ2-3
cdr3_length: 13

cdr3_aa: CASSYARGLGYQPQHF
v_call: TRBV6-2/TRBV6-3
j_call: TRBJ1-5
cdr3_length: 16

cdr3_aa: CSARRKHRETQYF
v_call: TRBV20-1
j_call: TRBJ2-5
cdr3_length: 13

cdr3_aa: CSVEGGDRGLDEQFF
v_call: TRBV29-1
j_call: TRBJ2-1
cdr3_length: 15

cdr3_aa: CASSNGGDRANEQFF
v_call: TRBV5-1
j_call: TRBJ2-1
cdr3_length: 15

cdr3_aa: CASTPSGVNYGYTF
v_call: TRBV4-3
j_call: TRBJ1-2
cdr3_length: 14

cdr3_aa: CASSLEVLPSGNTIYF
v_call: TRBV28
j_call: TRBJ1-3
cdr3_length: 16

cdr3_aa: CSFLTSGGGEQYF
v_call: TRBV29-1
j_call: TRBJ2-7
cdr3_length: 13

cdr3_aa: CSASDRTMGKPQHF
v_call: TRBV20-1
j_call: TRBJ1-5
cdr3_length: 14

cdr3_aa: CASSADGSTDTQYF
v_call: TRBV9
j_call: TRBJ2-3
cdr3_length: 14

cdr3_aa: CASRKRQGVWEQYF
v_call: TRBV6-1
j_call: TRBJ2-7
cdr3_length: 14

cdr3_aa: CASSFPGSRNEKLFF
v_call: TRBV7-9
j_call: TRBJ1-4
cdr3_length: 15

cdr3_aa: CSVENPGQGADEQFF
v_call: TRBV29-1
j_call: TRBJ2-1
cdr3_length: 15